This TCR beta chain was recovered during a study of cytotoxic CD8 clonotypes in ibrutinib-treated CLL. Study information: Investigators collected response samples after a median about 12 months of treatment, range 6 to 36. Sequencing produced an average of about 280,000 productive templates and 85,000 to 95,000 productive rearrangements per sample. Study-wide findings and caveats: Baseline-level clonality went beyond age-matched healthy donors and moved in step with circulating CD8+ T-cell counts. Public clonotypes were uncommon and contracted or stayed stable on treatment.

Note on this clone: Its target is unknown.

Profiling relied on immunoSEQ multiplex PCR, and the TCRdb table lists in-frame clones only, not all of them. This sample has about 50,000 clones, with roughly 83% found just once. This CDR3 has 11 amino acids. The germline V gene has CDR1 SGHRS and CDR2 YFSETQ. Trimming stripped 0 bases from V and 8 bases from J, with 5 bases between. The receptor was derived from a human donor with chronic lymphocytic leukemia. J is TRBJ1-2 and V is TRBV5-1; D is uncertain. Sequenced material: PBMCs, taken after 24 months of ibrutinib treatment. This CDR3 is CASSLDEGYTF. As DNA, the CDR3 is TGCGCCAGCAGCTTGGATGAGGGCTACACCTTC.